A single count supports the clone carrying this T cell receptor beta chain. The PCR had 60 Vbeta and 13 Jbeta primers. Method: immunoSEQ multiplex PCR; TCRdb's copy keeps in-frame clones and lacks some. The sample includes 72,000 or so clones, 74% of them seen just once. This CDR3 is built from 17 residues. CDR1 is MNHEY and CDR2 is SMNVEV in the germline V gene (reference sequence). V was clipped by 2 bases and J by 7 bases; unmatched bases: 7. The data belong to a study of cytomegalovirus exposure and HLA in healthy donors. The clonotype comes from a human donor in good health. The V call is TRBV27, the J call TRBJ2-1, with 14 bases fitting TRBD2. Sequenced input: PBMCs. CDR3 sequence reads: CASSLQKGLAGVNEQFF. Written as DNA, the CDR3 is TGTGCCAGCAGTTTACAAAAGGGACTAGCGGGAGTAAATGAGCAGTTCTTC.